This T cell receptor beta chain came from a study of OX40 agonist ivuxolimab in advanced cancers. Study information: Dose-escalation patients were diagnosed with hepatocellular carcinoma, melanoma, renal cell cancer or head and neck cancer. Findings and caveats of the study: The study observed clonal expansion of CD4+ and CD8+ blood T cells by week 6 at 0.1 to 3.0 mg/kg.

Germline values: CDR1 LGHNA, CDR2 YSLEER. The CDR3 spans 15 residues. V was cut by 4 bases and J by 4 bases, with 16 bases left in between. Prior autoimmune disease or systemic immunosuppression barred patients. Sampling times: baseline, cycle 4 day 1, cycle 7 day 1. This clone came up once. Its antigen remains unidentified. This table comes from immunoSEQ multiplex PCR, and its TCRdb copy is limited to in-frame clones, with some not included. The table shows 55,000 to 70,000 clones, with around 83% occurring only once. The clonotype comes from an adult with an advanced solid tumor such as melanoma, head and neck, liver or kidney cancer. The V and J genes are TRBV4-3 and TRBJ1-2; no clear D gene. The source was CD4+ or CD8+ T cells sorted from blood, collected in a trial of the OX40 agonist ivuxolimab. The CDR3, as DNA: TGCGCCAGCAGCCCCCGTGCCCTCCTACGCTATGGCTACACCTTC. Amino acid sequence: CASSPRALLRYGYTF.